This passage covers 13 T cell receptor beta chains from one sample sequenced in a study of CD8 T cells in ankylosing spondylitis. Overall study results and limits: Seemingly distinctive of ankylosing spondylitis blood was a TCR beta motif formed by eight highly homologous variants.

Via MiXCR, TCRdb re-called the 5' RACE reads, giving one row per CDR3 protein. The top ten clones hold more than 0.5% of a sample with about 800,000 distinct CDR3 sequences, approximately 12% of them seen once. Their antigens remain unidentified. Sequenced: blood, either unsorted or a sorted T cell fraction (not recorded which). The receptors here all came from a male donor with ankylosing spondylitis.

This clonotype was detected many times. The chain carries TRBV6-1 and TRBJ1-6; possible D gene TRBD1, 5 bases. The CDR3 is 13 amino acids. V was clipped by 10 bases and J by 8 bases, with 15 bases between them. Germline V CDR1 and CDR2: MNHNS, SASEGT. CDR3 loop: CATKLGTYSPLHF. CDR3 DNA sequence: TGTGCCACCAAACTGGGGACTTATTCACCCCTCCACTTT.

This clonotype was observed many times. This sequence joins TRBV20-1 and TRBJ2-1; 7 positions match TRBD1. Trimming removed 3 bases from V and 9 bases from J; junction bases left unmatched: 5. This CDR3 has 12 residues. The V gene's germline CDR1 is DFQATT and CDR2 SNEGSKA (reference sequence). CDR3 nucleotide sequence: TGCAGTGCTAGGCGACAGGGCTCTGAGCAGTTCTTC. This sequence encodes CSARRQGSEQFF.

This clonotype was detected ten times or more. CDR3 loop: CASSLERDRGWNSPLHF. CDR3 bases: TGTGCCAGCAGCTTAGAACGTGACAGGGGTTGGAATTCACCCCTCCACTTT. The chain is built from TRBV11-2 and TRBJ1-6, with 8 bases aligning to TRBD1. Germline trimming cut 0 bases from V and 7 bases from J; bases unmatched to any gene: 8. Looked up from germline, CDR1 is SGHAT and CDR2 is FQNNGV. This CDR3 is built from 17 residues.

This clonotype showed up just once. The V call is TRBV5-1, the J call TRBJ2-5; no clear D gene. This CDR3 spans 15 amino acids. CDR1 is SGHRS, CDR2 YFSETQ, per germline. The germline V and J ends were trimmed by 4 bases and 2 bases, with 15 bases remaining between them. The CDR3 here is CASSVDLPKQETQYF. The CDR3 DNA sequence: TGCGCCAGCAGCGTGGATTTACCTAAGCAAGAGACCCAGTACTTC.

This clonotype was detected many times. This chain joins TRBV4-2 and TRBJ2-1, with 11 bases lining up with TRBD2. The CDR3 extends over 14 amino acids. CDR1 LGHNA and CDR2 YNFKEQ come from the germline V gene. J lost 9 bases, V lost 6 bases, and 7 bases had no gene match. CDR3 amino acids: CASSHSGRGAEQFF. CDR3 DNA sequence: TGTGCCAGCAGTCATAGCGGGAGGGGAGCTGAGCAGTTCTTC.

The chain combines TRBV12-3 or TRBV12-4 with TRBJ1-2; D unclear. V was clipped by 3 bases and J by 8 bases, with 13 bases between them. This CDR3 has 13 residues. The CDR3 sequence is CASSFSGPTGYTF. The CDR3 DNA reads as TGTGCCAGCAGTTTTTCCGGTCCAACGGGCTACACCTTC.

This rearrangement joins TRBV7-9 to TRBJ2-5, with 7 bases fitting TRBD1. V dropped 0 bases and J dropped 2; count of bases not matched to a gene: 6. The germline V gene has CDR1 SEHNR and CDR2 FQNEAQ (reference sequence). This CDR3 is built from 16 residues. The CDR3 sequence is CASSLARGRSQETQYF. CDR3 DNA sequence: TGTGCCAGCAGCTTAGCAAGGGGGCGATCTCAAGAGACCCAGTACTTC.

This clonotype has at least ten counts. This chain links TRBV5-1 with TRBJ1-1, with TRBD1 as a possible D gene (6 bases). Per germline, CDR1 SGHRS and CDR2 YFSETQ. V lost 0 bases and J 4 bases, leaving 13 bases between the germline ends. The CDR3 runs to 15 residues. The CDR3: CASSLGRGLGTEAFF. The CDR3 DNA follows: TGCGCCAGCAGCTTGGGAAGGGGGTTGGGCACTGAAGCTTTCTTT.

The chain joins TRBV28 to TRBJ2-1; a possible D gene is TRBD2 (7 bases). Trimming shortened V by 6 bases and J by 7 bases, and 31 bases separated the two germline ends. The CDR3 runs to 19 residues. Germline loops: CDR1 MDHEN, CDR2 SYDVKM. CDR3 sequence: CASSVLSPGEGESYNEQFF. DNA for the CDR3: TGTGCCAGCAGCGTTTTATCCCCAGGGGAGGGGGAGTCTTATAATGAGCAGTTCTTC.

This clonotype was seen more than once but under ten times. One end of the junction varies from germline; a read error may be responsible. This chain joins TRBV6-1 and TRBJ1-1; the match to TRBD1 covers 10 bases. The CDR3 is made up of 14 amino acids. The germline CDR1 and CDR2 sequences are MNHNS and SASEGT. As DNA, the CDR3 is TGTGCCACGAAAGGGACAGGGGCAAACACCGAAGCTTTCTTT. Protein: CATKGTGANTEAFF.

This chain joins TRBV6-1 and TRBJ1-5, with D unresolved. Germline lookup yields CDR1 MNHNS and CDR2 SASEGT. This CDR3 comprises 14 residues. The V gene lost 6 bases and the J gene lost 0 bases, with 9 bases spanning the gap. CDR3 region: CASSQQNSNQPQHF. The CDR3 nucleotides read TGTGCCAGCAGCCAACAGAATAGCAATCAGCCCCAGCATTTT.

This chain connects TRBV5-1 to TRBJ2-7, with D possibly matching TRBD1 (6 bases). CDR1 SGHRS and CDR2 YFSETQ come from the germline V gene. The CDR3 has 15 amino acids. The V and J ends lost 4 bases and 11 bases respectively, with 25 bases between them. CDR3 region: CASSLGTGRTEVKYF. The CDR3, as DNA: TGCGCCAGCAGCCTGGGGACGGGACGGACAGAGGTTAAGTACTTC.

This clonotype has just a few counts. The chain employs TRBV20-1 and TRBJ2-7, with 7 positions matching TRBD1. J gave up 3 bases and V 6 bases, and 11 bases lay outside the gene matches. From germline, CDR1 is DFQATT and CDR2 SNEGSKA (reference sequence). The CDR3 sequence is 14 residues long. CDR3 nucleotide sequence: TGCAGTGCGTCCTACGGGACAGCTAACTACGAGCAGTACTTC. This encodes CSASYGTANYEQYF.